This T cell receptor (beta chain) appears in the sequencing data of a study of blood T cell repertoires in COVID-19 (dated by TCRdb to the early 2020s). Looking at the study overall: The collaborator samples originated in the United States, Italy and Spain and spanned the acute and convalescent phases of COVID-19. The prospective study material was composed of cDNA or gDNA derived from T cells, B-cell-depleted T cells, or PBMCs. A freely available public database, intended as a resource for researchers studying the immune response to SARS-CoV-2, is where the repertoires were released. Samples came from the ongoing ImmuneRACE study (first 160 participants) plus 1,254 subjects from 6 global collaborators. Subjects who had been exposed to COVID-19, were actively infected with it, or had recovered from it provided the deeply sampled blood TCRbeta repertoires that made up the dataset. The sample metadata nearly always contained a de-identified subject ID, COVID-19 status, age in years and sex. Where available, HLA class I and class II types were taken from metadata supplied by the sample provider and were not determined by assay-based typing. Overall study results and their limits: The amount of clinical and demographic metadata varied by source and participant and was provided uncurated.

Each collaborating institution followed its own protocols to collect whole blood in K2EDTA tubes. For TCRbeta analysis, collaborators shipped samples in one of three forms: frozen whole blood, isolated PBMCs, or DNA extracted from either of those sample types. Comment on this clone: Its antigen has not been determined. It has no much larger one-base neighbor in the sample; base qualities were not kept.

TCRbeta CDR3 regions were amplified from genomic DNA by means of the immunoSEQ Assay, a bias-controlled multiplex PCR. In the source study's methods: The number of nucleated cells in each sample was estimated by amplification of reference gene primers within the assay. To quantify the absolute abundance of each unique TCRbeta CDR3 rearrangement, sequence reads were collapsed and filtered. For each sample, productive Simpson clonality was calculated by taking the square root of Simpson's diversity index across productive rearrangements. As stored in TCRdb, this immuneACCESS dataset retains in-frame rearrangements with V and J assigned. A fraction of the clones does not appear; measured against another copy, unresolved V genes explain less than half of the discrepancy, and the remainder lacks a known reason. The V and J calls and clone size are taken from that table; D and trimming were inferred from the DNA. Within this sample are over 50,000 clones, with about 89% of them counted one time only. 5.5% to 8.5% of the sample belongs to the ten largest clones.

The CDR3 goes from the cysteine to the phenylalanine over 15 residues. Only CDR3 DNA remains: 45 bases, in frame from the first base. Looking up the germline V gene (reference sequence) yields CDR1 MNHEY and CDR2 SMNVEV. For this chain, trimming is 5 bases at the V end and 9 bases at the J end, and the number of junction bases without a gene match is 15. The sequence derives from a man in his sixties with acute or convalescent COVID-19. This chain is built from TRBV27 and TRBJ2-5, with 7 bases aligning to TRBD1. Material for sequencing was peripheral blood. Read as DNA, the sequence is TGTGCCAGCAGTACCGGGACAGAGTTCCTGGGGGCCCAGTACTTC. The encoded protein is CASSTGTEFLGAQYF.